These 2 T cell receptor beta chains came from one sample sequenced in a study of shared clonotypes between healthy human individuals. The table came from immunoSEQ multiplex PCR; TCRdb's copy has only in-frame clones and leaves some out. Among 2,500,000 or so clones listed, approximately 90% were seen once. The source material was naive CD4+ T cells from PBMCs. Subset in this sample: CD45RA+ positively selected. The origin of the receptors is a man aged 18 to 29 in good health. Some clones in this sample may be carry-over from other donors' samples.

V usage is TRBV18 and J usage is TRBJ1-3; D is unresolved. The germline CDR1 and CDR2 sequences are KGHSH and LQKENI. The V gene lost 3 bases and the J gene lost 4 bases, with 13 bases spanning the gap. This CDR3 has 15 residues. The CDR3 loop reads CASSPTRTLGNTIYF. For the CDR3, the DNA is TGTGCCAGCTCACCGACTAGAACTCTGGGAAACACCATATATTTT.

The V and J genes are TRBV13 and TRBJ1-2; D gene ambiguous. The germline V and J ends were trimmed by 1 base and 10 bases, with 7 bases remaining between them. There are 11 residues in the CDR3. Looked up from germline, CDR1 is PRHDT and CDR2 is FYEKMQ (reference sequence). This CDR3 is CASSLERIYTF. CDR3 in DNA: TGTGCCAGCAGCTTAGAAAGAATCTACACCTTC. The full variable domain, completed using reference TRBV13 and TRBJ1-2, is AAGVIQSPRHLIKEKRETATLKCYPIPRHDTVYWYQQGPGQDPQFLISFYEKMQSDKGSIPDRFSAQQFSDYHSELNMSSLELGDSALYFCASSLERIYTFGSGTRLTVV.